This T cell receptor beta chain was found in a study of blood T cell repertoires in COVID-19. Some clones are missing from TCRdb's copy, which holds only in-frame ones; the method was immunoSEQ multiplex PCR. Here the sample spans 100,000 or so clones, around four fifths being singletons. In its sample, this clone was seen once. V gave up 3 bases and J gave up 0 bases, with 12 bases separating them. This CDR3 spans 15 amino acids. Per the germline V gene, CDR1 is GTSNPN and CDR2 is SVGIG (reference sequence). The sample taken for sequencing was peripheral blood. The sequence was obtained from a man in his forties with active or convalescent COVID-19. This chain connects TRBV30 to TRBJ1-3, with D perhaps TRBD1 (6 bases). The CDR3 sequence: CAWREDSYSGNTIYF. CDR3 DNA: TGTGCCTGGAGGGAGGACAGTTACTCTGGAAACACCATATATTTT.